This entry lists 15 T cell receptor beta chains sequenced from one sample in a study of PD-L1 blockade in urothelial cancer (dated 2017 in TCRdb). The library was built by means of the immunoSEQ multiplex PCR assay. Held by TCRdb, this immuneACCESS table contains in-frame sequences only and omits some clones. Under half of the omission traces to an unresolved V gene where checked; the cause of the rest is unknown. This sample gives roughly 20,000 clones in total; around 90% of them show up just once. The leading ten clones occupy about 16% of the sample. The sample was PBMCs, taken around atezolizumab (anti-PD-L1) treatment. The receptors come from a woman aged 55-75 years with urothelial cancer.

CDR3 in amino acids: CSVEGAGEQFF. CDR3 sequence (DNA): TGCAGCGTTGAAGGAGCGGGTGAGCAGTTCTTC. The chain employs TRBV29-1 and TRBJ2-1; D perhaps matches TRBD2 (6 bases). This CDR3 has 11 residues. V dropped 1 base and J dropped 9 bases, with 7 bases sitting between them. CDR1 SQVTM and CDR2 ANQGSEA come from the germline V gene.

The chain has TRBV2 and TRBJ2-1; TRBD2 agrees at 7 bases. Trimming took 8 bases from V and 8 from J; bases not matched to a gene: 12. CDR1 and CDR2 from the germline V gene are SNHLY and FYNNEI. The length of the CDR3 is 14 residues. CDR3 bases: TGTGCCAGCCATGGCGGGAGTACTGGCGATGAGCAGTTCTTC. It specifies CASHGGSTGDEQFF. Using reference TRBV2 and TRBJ2-1 for the parts outside the CDR3, the full variable domain is EPEVTQTPSHQVTQMGQEVILRCVPISNHLYFYWYRQILGQKVEFLVSFYNNEISEKSEIFDDQFSVERPDGSNFTLKIRSTKLEDSAMYFCASHGGSTGDEQFFGPGTRLTVL.

The chain employs TRBV28 and TRBJ2-3; TRBD1 matches at 9 bases. Germline assignment: CDR1 MDHEN and CDR2 SYDVKM. The CDR3 is made up of 14 amino acids. Trimming at V came to 5 bases and at J to 5 bases, leaving 5 bases not matched to a gene. The CDR3 loop reads CASSRDREGDTQYF. In DNA, the CDR3 is TGTGCCAGCAGTCGGGACAGGGAGGGAGATACGCAGTATTTT.

The sample holds a few counts of this clone. The chain has TRBV7-7 and TRBJ2-2, with TRBD2 identical over 9 bases. V lost 5 bases and J lost 0; bases outside the gene matches: 1. The CDR3 is made up of 15 amino acids. CDR1 is SSHAT, CDR2 FNYEAQ, per germline (reference sequence). DNA of the CDR3: TGTGCCAGCAGCCCTAGCGGGGCGAACACCGGGGAGCTGTTTTTT. The encoded protein is CASSPSGANTGELFF.

The V call is TRBV6-5, the J call TRBJ2-7; 7 bases map to TRBD1. Germline trimming cut 5 bases from V and 6 bases from J; bases unmatched to any gene: 7. Germline assignment: CDR1 MNHEY and CDR2 SVGAGI. The CDR3 length is 13 residues. Here the CDR3 reads CASSPSTGVEQYF. The CDR3 nucleotides are TGTGCCAGCAGTCCCTCAACAGGGGTCGAGCAGTACTTC.

The CDR3 DNA follows: TGCAGCATCCCCTCGGACTCCCAAGAGACCCAGTACTTC. It encodes CSIPSDSQETQYF. This chain uses TRBV29-1 with TRBJ2-5; the D gene is possibly TRBD2 (5 bases). Deletions cut 8 bases from V and 1 base from J, with 14 bases between. CDR1 and CDR2 (germline): SQVTM, ANQGSEA. The length of the CDR3 is 13 residues.

This sequence joins TRBV9 and TRBJ2-3; D uncertain. CDR1 is SGDLS and CDR2 is YYNGEE in the germline V gene. CDR3 length: 15 residues. Trimming took 3 bases from V and 5 from J, leaving 16 bases between them. CDR3 sequence reads: CASSATPSVGDTQYF. The CDR3 coding sequence is TGTGCCAGCAGCGCCACCCCCTCGGTTGGAGATACGCAGTATTTT.

This chain uses TRBV6-6 with TRBJ2-1; weak D call: TRBD1 (5 bases). There are 12 residues in the CDR3. The V and J ends lost 5 bases and 6 bases respectively, with 8 bases between them. CDR1 MNHNY and CDR2 SVGAGI come from the germline V gene (reference sequence). CDR3: CASSLRANEQFF. The CDR3 bases are TGTGCCAGCAGTCTCAGGGCCAATGAGCAGTTCTTC.

The rearrangement uses TRBV19 and TRBJ2-5; perhaps TRBD2 as D (7 bases). V lost 3 bases, J lost 3 bases, and 14 bases lay in between. Germline V lookup: CDR1 LNHDA, CDR2 SQIVND (reference sequence). CDR3 size: 15 residues. The CDR3 DNA reads TGTGCCAGTAGTATTGGGGGGGCAGGGGAAGAGACCCAGTACTTC. It specifies CASSIGGAGEETQYF.

CDR3 DNA sequence: TGTGCCAGCAGTTACGGGCAGGGTATCGAAAAACTGTTTTTT. This gives the protein CASSYGQGIEKLFF. The rearrangement joins TRBV6-6 to TRBJ1-4; D might be TRBD1 (5 bases). The V end was cut by 2 bases, the J end by 8 bases, with 12 bases between. CDR1 is MNHNY and CDR2 is SVGAGI in the germline V gene (reference sequence). The CDR3 length is 14 residues.

This clone was seen a single time. CDR3 amino acids: CASSHEPGLAGRISYNEQFF. CDR3 sequence (DNA): TGCGCCAGCAGCCATGAACCGGGACTAGCGGGCCGGATCTCCTACAATGAGCAGTTCTTC. The rearrangement uses TRBV4-1 and TRBJ2-1, with TRBD2 identical over 12 bases. This CDR3 spans 20 amino acids. V was pared by 3 bases and J by 0 bases, with 12 bases of the junction left unmatched. CDR1 is MGHRA, CDR2 YSYEKL, per germline.

The chain couples TRBV27 to TRBJ1-2, with 7 nucleotides matching TRBD1. The CDR3 consists of 17 residues. Trimming removed 5 bases from V and 1 base from J; junction bases left unmatched: 13. Germline values: CDR1 MNHEY, CDR2 SMNVEV (reference sequence). The CDR3, as DNA: TGTGCCAGCAGTCCCCCGGGTTCACAGGGGAATAACTATGGCTACACCTTC. As protein: CASSPPGSQGNNYGYTF.

The V call is TRBV21-1, the J call TRBJ2-7; TRBD1, the table's D call, was not compared with the DNA. TRBV21-1 is an annotated pseudogene. The CDR3 has 15 amino acids. DNA for the CDR3: TGTGCCAGCAAGACGGGACAGGTTAACTCCTACGAGCAGTACTTC. This encodes CASKTGQVNSYEQYF.

The CDR3 DNA reads as TGCAGCGTTGGGGGGGGAGGCTCGTCCACCGGGGAGCTGTTTTTT. Translated, it gives CSVGGGGSSTGELFF. The V call is TRBV29-1, the J call TRBJ2-2; TRBD2 matches at 7 bases. The CDR3 totals 15 residues. The V gene end was trimmed by 4 bases and the J gene end by 4 bases; junction bases not matched to a gene: 9. Germline V gene sequence: CDR1 SQVTM, CDR2 ANQGSEA.

This clone was counted a single time. The rearrangement uses TRBV5-4 and TRBJ1-2, with D possibly being TRBD1 (5 bases). Per the germline V gene, CDR1 is SGHNT and CDR2 is YYREEE (reference sequence). Trimming removed 6 bases from V and 6 bases from J, with 15 bases in between. The CDR3 extends over 13 amino acids. The CDR3 DNA follows: TGTGCCAGCACCCCAATTGGGGGGAATGGCTACACCTTC. Translating gives CASTPIGGNGYTF.